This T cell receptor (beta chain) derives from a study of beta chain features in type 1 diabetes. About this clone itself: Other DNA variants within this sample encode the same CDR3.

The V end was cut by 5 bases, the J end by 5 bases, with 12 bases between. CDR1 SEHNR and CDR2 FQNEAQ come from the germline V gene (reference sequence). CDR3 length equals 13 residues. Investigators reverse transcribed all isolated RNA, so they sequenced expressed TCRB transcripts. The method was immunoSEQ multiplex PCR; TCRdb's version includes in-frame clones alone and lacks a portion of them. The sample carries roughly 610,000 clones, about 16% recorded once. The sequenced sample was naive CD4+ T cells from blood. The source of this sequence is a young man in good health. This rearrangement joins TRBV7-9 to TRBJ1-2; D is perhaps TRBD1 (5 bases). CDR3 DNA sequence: TGTGCCAGCAGCCCCGGGACGGCTTATGGCTACACCTTC. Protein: CASSPGTAYGYTF.